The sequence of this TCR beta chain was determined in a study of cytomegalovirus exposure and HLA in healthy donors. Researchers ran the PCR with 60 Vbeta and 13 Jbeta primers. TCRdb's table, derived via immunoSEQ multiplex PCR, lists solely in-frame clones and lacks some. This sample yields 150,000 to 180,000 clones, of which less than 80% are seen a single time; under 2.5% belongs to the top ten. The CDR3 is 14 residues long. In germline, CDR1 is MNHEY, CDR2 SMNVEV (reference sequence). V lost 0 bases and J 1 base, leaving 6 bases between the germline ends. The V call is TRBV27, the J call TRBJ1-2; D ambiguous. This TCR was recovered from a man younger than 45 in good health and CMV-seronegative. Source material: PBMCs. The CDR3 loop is CASSLSALNYGYTF. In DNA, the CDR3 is TGTGCCAGCAGTTTATCCGCGCTTAACTATGGCTACACCTTC.